This TCR beta chain was documented in a study of blood T cells in healthy people across ages. PBMCs, at least 7 million per sample, were isolated. Together with a sample-barcoded 5' primer, a J-beta primer mix was included in a second PCR lasting 7 to 11 cycles. TCRdb re-called the 5' RACE reads with MiXCR, one entry per CDR3 protein. The sample shows about 1,400,000 distinct CDR3 sequences, roughly 59% of them seen only once. Source material: blood. The sequence was collected from a man younger than 35 in good health.

CDR3 loop: CASSPEAGSSYEQYF. The CDR3 nucleotides read TGTGCCAGCAGCCCGGAGGCGGGGAGCTCCTACGAGCAGTACTTC. V gene TRBV7-6 combines with J gene TRBJ2-7; D is perhaps TRBD2 (6 bases). Trimming pared 5 bases from V and 0 bases from J, leaving 14 bases between. Per germline, CDR1 SGHVS and CDR2 FNYEAQ. CDR3 length: 15 amino acids.